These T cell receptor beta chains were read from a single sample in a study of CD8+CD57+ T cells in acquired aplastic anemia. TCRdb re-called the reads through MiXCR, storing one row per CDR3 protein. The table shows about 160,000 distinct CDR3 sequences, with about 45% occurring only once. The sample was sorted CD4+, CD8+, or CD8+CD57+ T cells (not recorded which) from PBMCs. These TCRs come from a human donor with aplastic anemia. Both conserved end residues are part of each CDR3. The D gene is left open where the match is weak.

CDR3 protein: CSAIVPKGNQPQHF; D gene: NA; V gene: TRBV20-1
CDR3 protein: CASSLKGTGSGYTF; D gene: TRBD1; V gene: TRBV12-3/TRBV12-4
CDR3 protein: CASRETAYGYTF; D gene: NA; V gene: TRBV2
CDR3 protein: CASGQGQGVFSYEQYF; D gene: NA; V gene: TRBV7-8
CDR3 protein: CAWNNRSSGNTIYF; D gene: NA; V gene: TRBV30
CDR3 protein: CSVDLLAGETGELFF; D gene: TRBD2; V gene: TRBV29-1
CDR3 protein: CAIGESRGVGDQPQHF; D gene: NA; V gene: TRBV10-3
CDR3 protein: CATSDYRTDNEQFF; D gene: NA; V gene: TRBV24-1
CDR3 protein: CASSLHTDTQYF; D gene: NA; V gene: TRBV7-9
CDR3 protein: CATSDWGTGGQETQYF; D gene: NA; V gene: TRBV24-1
CDR3 protein: CASGMAGDTGELFF; D gene: TRBD2; V gene: TRBV6-4
CDR3 protein: CASSLGSLADRYNEQFF; D gene: NA; V gene: TRBV7-8
CDR3 protein: CASSEDPQGSGNTIYF; D gene: NA; V gene: TRBV9
CDR3 protein: CAISESPALSYEQYF; D gene: NA; V gene: TRBV10-3
CDR3 protein: CASSSRGSGEETQYF; D gene: TRBD2; V gene: TRBV12-3/TRBV12-4
CDR3 protein: CSVTAGGLPGSNQPQHF; D gene: NA; V gene: TRBV29-1
CDR3 protein: CSADRGGETQYF; D gene: TRBD1; V gene: TRBV20-1
CDR3 protein: CASSLAAYTDTQYF; D gene: NA; V gene: TRBV7-9
CDR3 protein: CATSDMGTGEVHGYTF; D gene: TRBD1; V gene: TRBV24-1
CDR3 protein: CASSSGLAGGGNEQFF; D gene: TRBD2; V gene: TRBV5-1
CDR3 protein: CASRTSGGGEQFF; D gene: TRBD2; V gene: TRBV2
CDR3 protein: CASSRNSPLHF; D gene: NA; V gene: TRBV7-2
CDR3 protein: CASSLAGDNYGYTF; D gene: NA; V gene: TRBV7-9
CDR3 protein: CASSLVREAYNEQFF; D gene: TRBD2; V gene: TRBV7-2
CDR3 protein: CSVYTGTNYGYTF; D gene: NA; V gene: TRBV29-1
CDR3 protein: CASSLLTGEETQYF; D gene: NA; V gene: TRBV5-1
CDR3 protein: CASSSPSGTSGSNEQFF; D gene: TRBD2; V gene: TRBV19
CDR3 protein: CASSSQGEGYEQYF; D gene: NA; V gene: TRBV5-1
CDR3 protein: CASRRQDNEQYF; D gene: NA; V gene: TRBV7-9
CDR3 protein: CATSTSGIEQFF; D gene: TRBD2; V gene: TRBV10-2
CDR3 protein: CASSLGPCEQYF; D gene: NA; V gene: TRBV7-9
CDR3 protein: CASSLGVPAYEQYF; D gene: NA; V gene: TRBV7-2
CDR3 protein: CASSLDGQYEQYF; D gene: NA; V gene: TRBV7-9
CDR3 protein: CASSPRLGLAQSSFEQYF; D gene: TRBD2; V gene: TRBV7-2
CDR3 protein: CSAIRTEAFF; D gene: NA; V gene: TRBV20-1
CDR3 protein: CASGRPGIAYNEQFF; D gene: NA; V gene: TRBV6-1
CDR3 protein: CASGLQTVNTEAFF; D gene: NA; V gene: TRBV12-3/TRBV12-4
CDR3 protein: CASRRDEYEQYF; D gene: NA; V gene: TRBV25-1
CDR3 protein: CASSLDTDYNSPLHF; D gene: NA; V gene: TRBV7-3
CDR3 protein: CATEAGDTQYF; D gene: TRBD2; V gene: TRBV11-3
CDR3 protein: CASSLLAGIVADTQYF; D gene: TRBD2; V gene: TRBV7-6
CDR3 protein: CASRTGGPWRGEKLFF; D gene: TRBD1; V gene: TRBV10-3
CDR3 protein: CASRRTGGETEAFF; D gene: TRBD1; V gene: TRBV6-1
CDR3 protein: CASSSQRAAGVGNEQFF; D gene: TRBD2; V gene: TRBV11-2
CDR3 protein: CASSNRVRDSNQPQHF; D gene: NA; V gene: TRBV6-1
CDR3 protein: CASSESPGVPGANVLTF; D gene: NA; V gene: TRBV25-1
CDR3 protein: CASSLGVGLVGDTQYF; D gene: NA; V gene: TRBV12-3/TRBV12-4
CDR3 protein: CASSAPPRLAGADEQFF; D gene: TRBD2; V gene: TRBV25-1
CDR3 protein: CASRSGGEQYF; D gene: TRBD1; V gene: TRBV2
CDR3 protein: CSPRLRYPGHEQYF; D gene: NA; V gene: TRBV29-1
CDR3 protein: CATSGTYTGVGGYTF; D gene: TRBD1; V gene: TRBV24-1